This paragraph covers one T cell receptor beta chain sequence. RNA totalling about 0.45 to 1 ug underwent reverse transcription with random hexamers. Amplification of TCR beta CDR3 across 54 Vbeta and 13 Jbeta was performed with immunoSEQ multiplex PCR. A single record per CDR3 protein comes from TCRdb applying MiXCR to the immunoSEQ multiplex PCR reads. The sample shows approximately 190,000 distinct CDR3 sequences, roughly 90% of them seen only once. The CDR3 has 14 amino acids. With 2 bases clipped from V and 3 bases from J, the junction kept 2 bases outside the gene matches. Germline lookup yields CDR1 SNHLY and CDR2 FYNNEI. The data originate from a study of CD8 T cells in Susac syndrome. In the study overall: At the time of blood draw, patients with Susac syndrome were therapy-naive, receiving corticosteroids, or receiving intravenous immunoglobulin alone.

J is TRBJ1-2 and V is TRBV2; 8 bases are shared with TRBD1. What was sequenced was CD4+ T cells from PBMCs. The TCR comes from a human donor with Susac syndrome. CDR3 residues: CASSEWDRHYGYTF. The CDR3 DNA follows: TGTGCCAGCAGTGAATGGGACAGGCACTATGGCTACACCTTC.